A selection of T cell receptor beta chains follows, all from one sample in a study of regulatory T cells in long-lasting Graves disease. TCRdb fed the multiplex PCR reads into MiXCR, producing one record per CDR3 protein. This sample carries around 400,000 distinct CDR3 sequences, around 11% of them seen once, and the ten largest clones take about 19%. These data were also filed under a second study, of T cells in Graves' hyperthyroidism and ophthalmopathy.

The sample here was peripheral blood mononuclear cells (PBMCs), taken at new diagnosis, from a patient treated with antithyroid drugs. The receptors come from a woman aged 18-35 years with Graves disease. CDR3s include the opening cysteine and the closing phenylalanine or tryptophan. Each record gives: J gene, V gene, clone size, D gene, CDR3 DNA, CDR3 protein. D genes are given only for firm matches. Expanded clones are given a class, and other clones once, few, many or no size at all.

j_gene: TRBJ2-7
v_gene: TRBV2
abundance: many
d_gene: NA
CDR3nt: TGTGCCAGCAGTGAACGGCGGGGTCTCTACGAGCAGTACTTC
CDR3aa: CASSERRGLYEQYF

j_gene: TRBJ1-2
v_gene: TRBV29-1
abundance: many
d_gene: NA
CDR3nt: TGCAGCGTTGAGCTGGGCGGCTATGGCTACACCTTC
CDR3aa: CSVELGGYGYTF

j_gene: TRBJ1-4
v_gene: TRBV29-1
abundance: NA
d_gene: NA
CDR3nt: TGCAGCGTTGAGTCGGGGAGGAGTGAAAAACTGTTTTTT
CDR3aa: CSVESGRSEKLFF

j_gene: TRBJ2-2
v_gene: TRBV6-4
abundance: once
d_gene: TRBD2
CDR3nt: TGTGCCAGCAGTATTCTTTTGATAGCGGGCGAAAACACCGGGGAGCTGTTTTTT
CDR3aa: CASSILLIAGENTGELFF

j_gene: TRBJ2-5
v_gene: TRBV12-3/TRBV12-4
abundance: many
d_gene: NA
CDR3nt: TGTGCCAGCCGTAAGGAGCTAGGGATCCAAGAGACCCAGTACTTC
CDR3aa: CASRKELGIQETQYF

j_gene: TRBJ1-2
v_gene: TRBV14
abundance: NA
d_gene: NA
CDR3nt: TGTGCCAGCAGCCACCAGGATTATGGCTACACCTTC
CDR3aa: CASSHQDYGYTF

j_gene: TRBJ2-7
v_gene: TRBV6-2/TRBV6-3
abundance: many
d_gene: NA
CDR3nt: TGTGCCAGCAGACGACTTAGGGGCACCACCTACGAGCAGTACTTC
CDR3aa: CASRRLRGTTYEQYF

j_gene: TRBJ1-1
v_gene: TRBV19
abundance: NA
d_gene: NA
CDR3nt: TGTGCCAGTAGTATAATCTCTACTGAACCTTTCTTT
CDR3aa: CASSIISTEPFF

j_gene: TRBJ2-5
v_gene: TRBV20-1
abundance: many
d_gene: TRBD1
CDR3nt: TGCAGTGCTACCAGACAGGGTCTATCAGAGACCCAGTACTTC
CDR3aa: CSATRQGLSETQYF

j_gene: TRBJ1-3
v_gene: TRBV28
abundance: many
d_gene: TRBD1
CDR3nt: TGTGCCAGCAGTTCCCAAGGGACAGTTAATGGAAACACCATATATTTT
CDR3aa: CASSSQGTVNGNTIYF

j_gene: TRBJ1-1
v_gene: TRBV6-1
abundance: many
d_gene: TRBD1
CDR3nt: TGTGCCACCAACACCGACAGGGAGAATACTGAAGCTTTCTTT
CDR3aa: CATNTDRENTEAFF

j_gene: TRBJ2-4
v_gene: TRBV12-3/TRBV12-4
abundance: few
d_gene: NA
CDR3nt: TGTGCCAGCACCATCTGGGAACCATTTGTGGGAGGGGGTGAGGACATTCAGTACTTC
CDR3aa: CASTIWEPFVGGGEDIQYF

j_gene: TRBJ2-2
v_gene: TRBV20-1
abundance: NA
d_gene: NA
CDR3nt: TGCAGTGTCAGGGACGGGAACACCGGGGAGCTGTTTTTT
CDR3aa: CSVRDGNTGELFF

j_gene: TRBJ2-1
v_gene: TRBV5-1
abundance: NA
d_gene: NA
CDR3nt: TGCGCCGGCGTACTGGGGACTTCTCTACATGCCAAAGATGAGCAGTTCTTC
CDR3aa: CAGVLGTSLHAKDEQFF